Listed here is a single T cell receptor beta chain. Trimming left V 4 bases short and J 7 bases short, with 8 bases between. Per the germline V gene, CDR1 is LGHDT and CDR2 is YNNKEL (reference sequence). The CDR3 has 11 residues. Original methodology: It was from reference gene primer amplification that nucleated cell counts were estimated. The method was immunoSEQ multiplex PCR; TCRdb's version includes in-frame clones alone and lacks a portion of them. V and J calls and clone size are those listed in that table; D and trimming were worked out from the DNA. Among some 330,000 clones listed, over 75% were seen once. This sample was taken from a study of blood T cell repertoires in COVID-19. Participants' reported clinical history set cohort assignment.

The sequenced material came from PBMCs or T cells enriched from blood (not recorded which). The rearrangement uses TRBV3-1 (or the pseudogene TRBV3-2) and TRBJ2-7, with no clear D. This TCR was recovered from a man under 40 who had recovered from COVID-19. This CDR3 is CASSLDSEQYF. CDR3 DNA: TGTGCCAGCAGCCTCGACTCAGAGCAGTACTTC.